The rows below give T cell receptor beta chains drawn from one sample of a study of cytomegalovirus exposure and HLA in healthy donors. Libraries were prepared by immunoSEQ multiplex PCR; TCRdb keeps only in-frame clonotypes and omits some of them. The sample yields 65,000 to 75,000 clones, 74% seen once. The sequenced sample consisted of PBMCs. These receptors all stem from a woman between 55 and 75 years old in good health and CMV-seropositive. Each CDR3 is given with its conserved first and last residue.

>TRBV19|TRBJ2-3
CASSRQSPPDTQYF
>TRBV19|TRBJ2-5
CASSRRLAGGSQETQYF
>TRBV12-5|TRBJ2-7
CASGLAESLAFYEQYF
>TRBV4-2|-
CASSQDLGDRPYEQYF
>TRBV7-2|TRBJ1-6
CASSLSQMPNSPLHF
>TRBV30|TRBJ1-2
CAWSQNYGYTF
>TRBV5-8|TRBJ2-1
CASSFVTSGGEQFF
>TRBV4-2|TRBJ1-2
CASSKAAEPSSSYTF
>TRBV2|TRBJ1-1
CASSGQGGRTEAFF
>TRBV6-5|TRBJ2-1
CASSGRGNGEQFF
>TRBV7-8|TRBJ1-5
CASSPGLNSNQPQHF
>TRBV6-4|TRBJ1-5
CASSAQGGNQPQHF
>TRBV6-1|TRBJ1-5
CASSEDRGQPQHF
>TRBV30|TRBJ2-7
CAWSVGLAGESGKQYF
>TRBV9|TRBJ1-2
CASSIREGNGYTF
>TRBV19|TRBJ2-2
CASKLGGSVYTGELFF
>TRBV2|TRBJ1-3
CASSTIPDRARNTIYF
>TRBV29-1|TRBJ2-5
CSVGFLGAGETQYF
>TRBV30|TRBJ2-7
CAWRRGAGAYEQYF
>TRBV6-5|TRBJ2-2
CASRSLASAGELFF
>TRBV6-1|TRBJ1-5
CASRVQGNQPQHF
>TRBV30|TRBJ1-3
CAWSVRTGPGNTIYF
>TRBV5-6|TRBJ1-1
CASSLVSGIETEAFF
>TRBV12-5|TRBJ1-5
CASGLVLGPRGQPQHF
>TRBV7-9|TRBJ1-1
CASSSAGVSTEAFF
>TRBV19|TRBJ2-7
CASSRGQSSYEQYF
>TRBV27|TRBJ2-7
CASSSRGGGAYEQYF
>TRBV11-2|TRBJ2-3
CASSLDSGLAGGPDTQYF
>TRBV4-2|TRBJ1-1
CASSQDERRQGNTEAFF
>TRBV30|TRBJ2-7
CAWSAGGLSYEQYF
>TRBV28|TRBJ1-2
CASSLDGGGYGYTF
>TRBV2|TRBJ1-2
CASSGAGPGVYGYTF
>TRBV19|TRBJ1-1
CASSIRPGSNTEAFF
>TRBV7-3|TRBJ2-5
CASSPGLKETQYF
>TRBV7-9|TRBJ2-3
CASSLMASTDTQYF
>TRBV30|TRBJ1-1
CAWSVGGWTEAFF
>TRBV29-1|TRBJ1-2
CSVAGQGTYGYTF
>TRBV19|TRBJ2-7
CASSIRDRGTYEQYF
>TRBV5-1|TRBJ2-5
CASSLVGTQETQYF
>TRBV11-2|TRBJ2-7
CASSYPTGSSYEQYF
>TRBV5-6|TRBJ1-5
CASSLRDRGNQPQHF
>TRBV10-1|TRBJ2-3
CASSESPGSGGHKDTQYF
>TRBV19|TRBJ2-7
CASSSLAGTYEQYF
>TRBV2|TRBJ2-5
CAGRLAGDRYF
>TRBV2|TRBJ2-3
CASRRFQQADTQYF
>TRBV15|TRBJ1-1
CATSTPRVAGRAFF
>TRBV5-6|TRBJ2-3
CASSIGLAGGITDTQYF